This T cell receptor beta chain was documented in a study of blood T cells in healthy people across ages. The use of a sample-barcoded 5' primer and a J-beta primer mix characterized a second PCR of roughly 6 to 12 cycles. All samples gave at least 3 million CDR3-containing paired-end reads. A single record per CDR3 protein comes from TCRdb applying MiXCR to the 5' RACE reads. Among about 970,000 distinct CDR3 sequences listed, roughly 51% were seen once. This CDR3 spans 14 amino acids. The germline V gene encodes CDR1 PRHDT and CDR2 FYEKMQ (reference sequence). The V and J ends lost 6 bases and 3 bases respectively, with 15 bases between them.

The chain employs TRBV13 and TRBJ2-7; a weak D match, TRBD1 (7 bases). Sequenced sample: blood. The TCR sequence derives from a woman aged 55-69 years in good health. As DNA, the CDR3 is TGTGCCAGCAGTTATCAGGGGGGAAACTACGAGCAGTACTTC. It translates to CASSYQGGNYEQYF.